The source of this T cell receptor (beta chain) is a study of blood T cells in healthy people across ages. Study background: There was about one barcoded beta molecule captured by template switching per two T cells.

Study-level findings and limits: Estimates drawn from one million T cells were deemed to understate diversity.

The CDR3 is 14 residues long. Germline CDR1 is MNHEY and CDR2 is SMNVEV (reference sequence). Trimming pared 4 bases from V and 0 bases from J, leaving 9 bases between. In the case of this clonotype: Its specificity is unknown.

PCR was performed a second time for about 7 to 12 cycles using a sample-barcoded 5' primer and a J-beta primer mix. A 12-random-nucleotide template-switch adaptor tagged each cDNA molecule. TCRdb processed the 5' RACE reads anew with MiXCR; each CDR3 protein has one entry. The top ten clones hold over 20% of a sample with about 970,000 distinct CDR3 sequences, roughly 47% of them seen once. The chain recombines TRBV27 with TRBJ1-2; D might be TRBD1 (6 bases). Sequences were obtained from blood. The source of this sequence is a woman in her fifties or sixties in good health. CDR3 residues: CASSYGQSNYGYTF. CDR3 DNA: TGTGCCAGCAGTTACGGACAGTCTAACTATGGCTACACCTTC.